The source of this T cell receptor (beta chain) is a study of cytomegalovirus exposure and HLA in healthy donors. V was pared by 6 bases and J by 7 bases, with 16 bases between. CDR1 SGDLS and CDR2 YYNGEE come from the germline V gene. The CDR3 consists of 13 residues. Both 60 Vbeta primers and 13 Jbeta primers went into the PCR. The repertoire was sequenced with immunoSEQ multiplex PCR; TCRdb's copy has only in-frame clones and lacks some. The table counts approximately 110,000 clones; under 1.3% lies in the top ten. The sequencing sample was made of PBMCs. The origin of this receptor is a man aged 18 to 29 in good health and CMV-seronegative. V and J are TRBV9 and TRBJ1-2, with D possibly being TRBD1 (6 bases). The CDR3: CASTGGGRGGYTF. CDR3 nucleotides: TGTGCCAGCACCGGGGGGGGGCGCGGTGGCTACACCTTC.